The 5 T cell receptor beta chains below come from one sample, sequenced in a study of cytomegalovirus exposure and HLA in healthy donors. 13 Jbeta primers and 60 Vbeta primers were used for the PCR. Measured with immunoSEQ multiplex PCR; TCRdb has only the in-frame clones, and not every one. The table shows under 300,000 clones, with about 81% occurring only once. Sequenced sample: PBMCs. These receptors all stem from a woman in her fifties or sixties in good health and CMV-seropositive.

The chain combines TRBV5-6 with TRBJ2-3; D call uncertain. Germline-derived CDR1 and CDR2 are SGHDT and YYEEEE. This CDR3 spans 16 amino acids. The V end lost 3 bases, the J end lost 0 bases, and 14 bases lay between the germline ends. CDR3 sequence (DNA): TGTGCCAGCAGCTCGCTTGCTAGGTCTAGCACAGATACGCAGTATTTT. Translating it yields CASSSLARSSTDTQYF.

The genes are TRBV4-1 and TRBJ2-2; no reliable D call. The germline V and J ends were trimmed by 4 bases and 13 bases, with 13 bases remaining between them. The CDR3 has 12 amino acids. Germline CDR1 MGHRA, CDR2 YSYEKL. The CDR3 coding sequence is TGCGCCAGCAGCCTAGAACTCGGTAGGCTGTTTTTT. Encoded protein: CASSLELGRLFF.

This chain connects TRBV7-3 to TRBJ2-7, with a tentative D call TRBD2 (5 bases). The CDR3 runs 15 residues. The germline V gene encodes CDR1 SGHTA and CDR2 FQGTGA. V was cut by 5 bases and J by 2 bases, with 16 bases left in between. The CDR3 sequence: CASSPGRGFAYEQYF. The CDR3 DNA sequence: TGTGCCAGCAGCCCAGGACGGGGTTTCGCCTACGAGCAGTACTTC.

The chain is built from TRBV28 and TRBJ2-3, with TRBD2 matching over 13 bases. Trimming at V came to 6 bases and at J to 14 bases, leaving 11 bases not matched to a gene. The CDR3 has 14 amino acids. Germline CDR1 and CDR2: MDHEN and SYDVKM. The CDR3 region is CASRPGLAGPGTYF. In DNA, the CDR3 is TGTGCCAGCAGACCGGGACTAGCGGGGCCGGGGACGTATTTT.

This rearrangement joins TRBV5-6 to TRBJ1-1; D is possibly TRBD1 (6 bases). Germline V gives CDR1 SGHDT, CDR2 YYEEEE. Trimming pared 4 bases from V and 4 bases from J, leaving 14 bases between. CDR3 size: 14 residues. CDR3 bases: TGTGCCAGCAGCCCCGTGGACAGTCTCACTGAAGCTTTCTTT. Residues: CASSPVDSLTEAFF.